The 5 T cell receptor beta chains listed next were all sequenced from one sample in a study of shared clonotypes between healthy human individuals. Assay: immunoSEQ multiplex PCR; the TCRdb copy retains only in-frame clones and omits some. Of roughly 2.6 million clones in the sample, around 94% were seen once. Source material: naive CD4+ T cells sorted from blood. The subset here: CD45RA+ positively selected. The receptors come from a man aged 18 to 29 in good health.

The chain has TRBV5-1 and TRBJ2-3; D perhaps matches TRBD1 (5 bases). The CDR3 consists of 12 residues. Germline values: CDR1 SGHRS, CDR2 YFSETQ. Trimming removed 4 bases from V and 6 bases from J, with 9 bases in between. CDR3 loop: CASSGWGDTQYF. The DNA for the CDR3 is TGCGCCAGCAGCGGTTGGGGCGATACGCAGTATTTT.

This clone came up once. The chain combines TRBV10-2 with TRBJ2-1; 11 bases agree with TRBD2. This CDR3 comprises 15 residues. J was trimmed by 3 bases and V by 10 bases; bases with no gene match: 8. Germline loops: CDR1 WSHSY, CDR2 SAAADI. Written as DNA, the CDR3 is TGCGCCACCCTGGGACTAGCGGTTCTCTACAATGAGCAGTTCTTC. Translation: CATLGLAVLYNEQFF.

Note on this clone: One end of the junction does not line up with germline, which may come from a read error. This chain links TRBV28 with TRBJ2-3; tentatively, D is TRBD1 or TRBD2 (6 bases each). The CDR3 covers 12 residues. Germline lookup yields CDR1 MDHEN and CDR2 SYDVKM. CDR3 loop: CASSRGNGGLHF. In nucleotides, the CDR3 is TGTGCCAGCAGTAGGGGGAATGGGGGGCTGCATTTT.

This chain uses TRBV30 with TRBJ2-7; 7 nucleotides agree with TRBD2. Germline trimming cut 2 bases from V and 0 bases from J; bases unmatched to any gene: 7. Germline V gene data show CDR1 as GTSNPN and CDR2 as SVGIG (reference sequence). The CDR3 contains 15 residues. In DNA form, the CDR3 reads TGTGCCTGGAGTCCGCGGGGAGGGTACTCCTACGAGCAGTACTTC. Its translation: CAWSPRGGYSYEQYF.

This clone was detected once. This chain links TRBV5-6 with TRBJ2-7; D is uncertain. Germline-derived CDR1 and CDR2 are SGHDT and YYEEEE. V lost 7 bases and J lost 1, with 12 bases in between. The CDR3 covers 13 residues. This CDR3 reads CASQRGRSYEQYF. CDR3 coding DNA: TGTGCCAGCCAACGCGGTCGATCCTACGAGCAGTACTTC. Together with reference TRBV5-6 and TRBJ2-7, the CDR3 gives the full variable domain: DAGVTQSPTHLIKTRGQQVTLRCSPKSGHDTVSWYQQALGQGPQFIFQYYEEEERQRGNFPDRFSGHQFPNYSSELNVNALLLGDSALYLCASQRGRSYEQYFGPGTRLTVT.